This T cell receptor (beta chain) was found in a study of T cell responses to AZD1222 COVID-19 vaccine. TCRdb's table, derived via immunoSEQ multiplex PCR, lists solely in-frame clones and lacks some. The table shows approximately 190,000 clones, with around 94% occurring only once. This specimen was peripheral blood, taken on day 0 of AZD1222 vaccination. This receptor was obtained from an adult in good health.

The CDR3, as DNA: TGTGCCAGCAAGACTTCTGGAAACACCATATATTTT. Its translation: CASKTSGNTIYF. This chain connects TRBV27 to TRBJ1-3; D call uncertain. V was trimmed by 7 bases and J by 1 base, leaving 5 bases between them. CDR1 MNHEY and CDR2 SMNVEV come from the germline V gene (reference sequence). The CDR3 covers 12 residues.